This is a list of T cell receptor beta chains from one sample in a study of T cells in Graves' hyperthyroidism and ophthalmopathy. Each CDR3 protein gets one entry after TCRdb re-called the multiplex PCR reads with MiXCR. The table has a few hundred thousand distinct CDR3 sequences, approximately 19% seen once. Sequencing was carried out using blood. These receptors originate from a woman between 18 and 30 years old with Graves' hyperthyroidism. Each CDR3 is given with its conserved first and last residue. D genes are given only for firm matches. Only some rows state a clone size, as once, few, many or a class for expanded clones.

NA TRBJ2-4 TRBV18 many TGTGCCAGCTCACCCAGGAGGAGGGACATTCAGTACTTC CASSPRRRDIQYF
NA TRBJ1-5 TRBV2 many TGTGCCAGCCGGAGGGAGGGAGGGTTAAATCAGCCCCAGCATTTT CASRREGGLNQPQHF
TRBD1 TRBJ1-5 TRBV27 many TGTGCCAGCAGTCGGGACAGCTTAAACCCTAAGGATCAGCCCCAGCATTTT CASSRDSLNPKDQPQHF
TRBD1 TRBJ1-2 TRBV20-1 many TGCAGTGCTAGATGGGGAATCGGGCAGGGGGATGGCTACACCTTC CSARWGIGQGDGYTF
TRBD2 TRBJ2-7 TRBV28 NA TGTGCCAGCAGTCCAGGACTAGTACCCCTCGAGCAGTACTTC CASSPGLVPLEQYF
NA TRBJ1-6 TRBV7-2 many TGTGCCAGCAGCTTAGCGGGAGGCACACCCCTCCACTTT CASSLAGGTPLHF
NA TRBJ2-7 TRBV12-3/TRBV12-4 NA TGTGCCAGCAGTTTAGGGGGGGCCAACTCCTACGAGCAGTACTTC CASSLGGANSYEQYF
NA TRBJ2-2 TRBV7-2 many TGTGCCAGCAGCGCCAGGTCCCAGCGAGGGACCGGGGAGCTGTTTTTT CASSARSQRGTGELFF
NA TRBJ2-4 TRBV15 many TGTGCCACCAGCTCGCGAAAAGACCTAGCCAAAAACATTCAGTACTTC CATSSRKDLAKNIQYF
TRBD2 TRBJ2-7 TRBV20-1 many TGCAGTGCTAGAGTTCCGGGGGGGAAATACGAGCAGTACTTC CSARVPGGKYEQYF
NA TRBJ2-5 TRBV2 many TGTGCCAGCAGTGGACGGCAGACTCAAGAGACCCAGTACTTC CASSGRQTQETQYF
NA TRBJ2-2 TRBV27 many TGTGCCAGCAGTCCCCTCGGGACACTGAACACCGGGGAGCTGTTTTTT CASSPLGTLNTGELFF
TRBD1 TRBJ1-2 TRBV20-1 many TGCAGTGCTAGAAGGGGGCAAGGGGGGAGTCGTGGCTACACCTTC CSARRGQGGSRGYTF
NA TRBJ1-5 TRBV19 few TGTGCCAGTAGTATCCCGGGGGGTAGGTTTAATCAGCCCCAGCATTTT CASSIPGGRFNQPQHF
NA TRBJ2-5 TRBV6-5 few TGTGCCAGCACTAGGACCTGGGAGACCCAGTACTTC CASTRTWETQYF
TRBD2 TRBJ2-7 TRBV5-1 many TGCGCCAGCAGCTCAAGACTAGCGGGGGGTAGGGAGCAGTACTTC CASSSRLAGGREQYF
NA TRBJ2-7 TRBV29-1 many TGCAGCGTTACAGGCTCGTCTCGCGAGCAGTACTTC CSVTGSSREQYF
NA TRBJ1-1 TRBV7-8 few TGTGCCAGCAGCTCCAGGGAGTACAGTGAAGCTTTCTTT CASSSREYSEAFF
NA TRBJ2-7 TRBV7-8 many TGTGCCAGCAGCTTCGACCTAGCATACAGGGAAGCCTACGAGCAGTACTTC CASSFDLAYREAYEQYF
TRBD1 TRBJ1-2 TRBV27 NA TGTGCCAGCAGTTTAAGTGGACAGGGATATGGCTACACCTTC CASSLSGQGYGYTF
NA TRBJ1-5 TRBV18 few TGTGCCAGCTCACACGCACAGGGTCAGCCCCAGCATTTT CASSHAQGQPQHF
NA TRBJ1-1 TRBV20-1 many TGCAGTGCTAGGCTCGGGGGAGGTGACACTGAAGCTTTCTTT CSARLGGGDTEAFF
NA TRBJ1-5 TRBV19 NA TGTGCCAGTAGTATCCCAACCGGGACCGTGGGGCAGCCCCAGCATTTT CASSIPTGTVGQPQHF
NA TRBJ1-1 TRBV6-1 NA TGTGCCAGCAGTGCGGTGACAACAATGAACACTGAAGCTTTCTTT CASSAVTTMNTEAFF
TRBD1 TRBJ1-1 TRBV29-1 NA TGCAGCGCAACGGACAGGGGGCATACTGAAGCTTTCTTT CSATDRGHTEAFF
TRBD2 TRBJ2-1 TRBV7-6 many TGTGCCAGCAGCTCCCTAGCGGGGGGGCGGGATGAGCAGTTCTTC CASSSLAGGRDEQFF
NA TRBJ1-1 TRBV6-1 NA TGTGCCAGCAGGATGGGTGGGGATAGCACTGAAGCTTTCTTT CASRMGGDSTEAFF
NA TRBJ2-2 TRBV11-2 NA TGTGCCAGCAGTCTCGGACTATCTGGGGAGCTGTTTTTT CASSLGLSGELFF
TRBD1 TRBJ2-7 TRBV6-1 NA TGTGCCAGCAGTCGGACGGACAGGGCCTACGAGCAGTACTTC CASSRTDRAYEQYF
TRBD1 TRBJ1-3 TRBV7-8 many TGTGCCAGCAGCTTTGCCCGGGACAGGGAGGGTAACACCATATATTTT CASSFARDREGNTIYF
TRBD1 TRBJ2-2 TRBV24-1 many TGTGCCACCAGTGACCCGGGACAGGATCACGGGGAGCTGTTTTTT CATSDPGQDHGELFF
TRBD1 TRBJ1-2 TRBV6-5 NA TGTGCCAGCAGTTACGCCAGGGGGCTTGATGGCTACACCTTC CASSYARGLDGYTF
TRBD1 TRBJ1-5 TRBV4-1 many TGCGCCAGCAGCCAAGGACAGGGAGGTAATCAGCCCCAGCATTTT CASSQGQGGNQPQHF
TRBD1 TRBJ2-7 TRBV11-2 few TGTGCCAGCAGCTCCCCGGACAGGGGTCCCTACGAGCAGTACTTC CASSSPDRGPYEQYF